This T cell receptor beta chain is drawn from a study of shared clonotypes between healthy human individuals. Overall study context: The composition of the donors was two women and a few men aged 18 to 49.

Method: immunoSEQ multiplex PCR; TCRdb's copy keeps in-frame clones and lacks some. Found here are roughly 680,000 clones, over 55% of them singletons; the top ten hold around 1.8%. Whole-study findings and limits: Non-shared clonotypes showed lower generation probabilities than clonotypes common to all four donors. Large depth notwithstanding, sorted-subset sequencing proved incomplete by rarefaction.

For this clone: No antigen is known for it.

The sequencing input was memory CD4+ T cells sorted from blood. The subset was: CD45RA-negative fraction. The sequence was obtained from a woman aged 30 to 39 in good health.

The CDR3 loop is CASSLQAVNEKLFF. CDR3 coding DNA: TGTGCCAGCAGCTTGCAGGCCGTAAATGAAAAACTGTTTTTT. The chain combines TRBV5-4 with TRBJ1-4; D unresolved. The CDR3 has 14 amino acids. The germline CDR1 and CDR2 sequences are SGHNT and YYREEE (reference sequence). The ends were cut back, 1 base at V and 5 bases at J, with 9 bases in the middle.